This TCR beta chain originates from a study of T cell repertoires in cytomegalovirus infection. About the research overall: Public TCR beta signatures marked donors with CMV infection and the matching HLA.

Study-wide results and limits: Clonotypes of TCR beta that were HLA-C-restricted and CMV-specific dominated the ex vivo response. Totalled public TCR beta family frequency picked out people who carried CMV plus the relevant HLA.

TCRdb reprocessed the reads via MiXCR and lists one record per CDR3 protein. The sample includes around 740,000 distinct CDR3 sequences, under 40% seen only once; the top ten take under 3.5%. Comments on this clonotype: The antigen is undetermined.

Germline V gene sequence: CDR1 DFQATT, CDR2 SNEGSKA (reference sequence). V gave up 3 bases and J gave up 9 bases; unmatched junction bases: 11. The CDR3 is 15 amino acids. Sample: PBMCs. This receptor was taken from a human donor in good health (CMV status not recorded). Some clones in this sample may be carry-over from other donors' samples. The chain recombines TRBV20-1 with TRBJ1-6; 7 nucleotides line up with TRBD1. Written as DNA, the CDR3 is TGCAGTGCTAGTGCACAGGGGATTGTGGGTTCACCCCTCCACTTT. Translating gives CSASAQGIVGSPLHF.